One sample yielded the 30 T cell receptor beta chains listed below, sequenced in a study of cytomegalovirus exposure and HLA in healthy donors. Clones were read by immunoSEQ multiplex PCR, and TCRdb kept only the in-frame ones, dropping some. The table records some 79,000 clones, 94% of them present only once. Input material: PBMCs. The source is a woman between 18 and 29 years old in good health and CMV-seropositive.

The genes are TRBV6-5 and TRBJ2-3; no clear D gene. The CDR3 is made up of 12 amino acids. V dropped 6 bases and J dropped 7 bases, with 11 bases sitting between them. Germline loops: CDR1 MNHEY, CDR2 SVGAGI. CDR3: CASREAPNTQYF. CDR3 in DNA: TGTGCCAGCAGAGAAGCCCCAAATACGCAGTATTTT.

V is TRBV29-1 and J is TRBJ2-3; TRBD2 matches 10 bases. The CDR3 is 17 residues long. The germline CDR1 and CDR2 sequences are SQVTM and ANQGSEA. J was trimmed by 2 bases and V by 4 bases; bases with no gene match: 12. CDR3 nucleotide sequence: TGCAGCGTTGGAGCGGGAGGGCCCGAGTGGGACACAGATACGCAGTATTTT. Its translation: CSVGAGGPEWDTDTQYF.

The chain carries TRBV28 and TRBJ1-1; a weak D match, TRBD1 (5 bases). Germline values: CDR1 MDHEN, CDR2 SYDVKM. The CDR3 consists of 17 residues. V lost 3 bases, J lost 0 bases, and 17 bases lay in between. CDR3 amino acids: CASSFQGGLFMNTEAFF. The CDR3 DNA sequence: TGTGCCAGCAGTTTTCAGGGTGGTCTGTTTATGAACACTGAAGCTTTCTTT.

Here the CDR3 DNA reads TGCGCCAGCAGCCCCGAACCAGGGTGGAACACTGAAGCTTTCTTT. Its translation is CASSPEPGWNTEAFF. The rearrangement uses TRBV5-1 and TRBJ1-1, with a weak D call TRBD1 (5 bases). V was trimmed by 4 bases and J by 1 base, leaving 14 bases between them. The CDR3 runs to 15 residues. Germline CDR1 is SGHRS and CDR2 is YFSETQ.

The chain links TRBV12-5 to TRBJ1-6; 8 positions match TRBD1. V was pared by 3 bases and J by 10 bases, with 11 bases of the junction left unmatched. The length of the CDR3 is 16 residues. The germline CDR1 and CDR2 sequences are LGHNT and FRNRAP. In DNA, the CDR3 is TGTGCTAGTGGTTTACCAAGGGACAGGCTACCCTCACCCCTCCACTTT. Translating gives CASGLPRDRLPSPLHF.

The rearrangement links TRBV2 to TRBJ2-7; possible D gene TRBD1, 6 bases. This CDR3 contains 15 residues. CDR1 SNHLY and CDR2 FYNNEI come from the germline V gene. V was shortened by 5 bases and J by 1 base, with 15 bases between the two germline ends. As DNA, the CDR3 is TGTGCCAGCAGTTTCATGACAGGCACATCCTACGAGCAGTACTTC. This encodes CASSFMTGTSYEQYF. The whole variable domain, remainder taken from reference TRBV2 and TRBJ2-7, is EPEVTQTPSHQVTQMGQEVILRCVPISNHLYFYWYRQILGQKVEFLVSFYNNEISEKSEIFDDQFSVERPDGSNFTLKIRSTKLEDSAMYFCASSFMTGTSYEQYFGPGTRLTVT.

The chain joins TRBV5-4 to TRBJ1-4; D is undetermined. The CDR3 is 17 residues long. Looked up from germline, CDR1 is SGHNT and CDR2 is YYREEE (reference sequence). V dropped 2 bases and J dropped 2 bases, with 16 bases sitting between them. The CDR3 nucleotides are TGTGCCAGCAGCTTCACTCCGGATAGGCGGACTAATGAAAAACTGTTTTTT. Its protein is CASSFTPDRRTNEKLFF.

This clone was recorded once. The junction departs from the called germline gene at one end, perhaps through a read error. The chain employs TRBV4-2 and TRBJ1-2; the match to TRBD1 covers 7 bases. CDR1 and CDR2 (germline): LGHNA, YNFKEQ. The CDR3 loop spans 13 amino acids. The CDR3 region has the DNA TGTGCCAGCAGCCAAGGGACAGGCCCAATCTGGAACTTC. Protein sequence: CASSQGTGPIWNF.

This clone was observed a handful of times. The chain is built from TRBV7-2 and TRBJ2-7; the D gene is possibly TRBD2 (6 bases). Germline V lookup: CDR1 SGHTA, CDR2 FQGNSA. The ends were cut back, 8 bases at V and 0 bases at J, with 14 bases in the middle. The CDR3 is made up of 14 amino acids. In DNA form, the CDR3 reads TGTGCCAGCCGCCGTGGGGGGAGCTCCTACGAGCAGTACTTC. Translating it yields CASRRGGSSYEQYF. The full variable domain, with the rest looked up from reference TRBV7-2 and TRBJ2-7, is GAGVSQSPSNKVTEKGKDVELRCDPISGHTALYWYRQSLGQGLEFLIYFQGNSAPDKSGLPSDRFSAERTGGSVSTLTIQRTQQEDSAVYLCASRRGGSSYEQYFGPGTRLTVT.

This chain connects TRBV6-1 to TRBJ2-1; 15 bases align to TRBD2. From germline, CDR1 is MNHNS and CDR2 SASEGT. The CDR3 is 15 amino acids. V was clipped by 7 bases and J by 4 bases; unmatched bases: 2. The DNA of the CDR3 is TGTGCCAGCACGGGACTAGCGGGGGGTTACAATGAGCAGTTCTTC. Translation: CASTGLAGGYNEQFF.

The chain joins TRBV10-3 to TRBJ2-7, with 7 bases identical to TRBD1. The CDR3 totals 14 residues. Losses at the gene ends were 6 bases for V and 2 bases for J; bases not matched to a gene: 7. Germline CDR1 is ENHRY and CDR2 is SYGVKD. CDR3 DNA sequence: TGTGCCATCAGCCGACAGGGATTGGCCTACGAGCAGTACTTC. This sequence encodes CAISRQGLAYEQYF.

The V gene is TRBV6-5, the J gene TRBJ1-5; no reliable D call. The V gene's germline CDR1 is MNHEY and CDR2 SVGAGI. The V and J ends lost 8 bases and 2 bases respectively, with 13 bases between them. This CDR3 has 14 residues. In DNA, the CDR3 is TGTGCCAGCTCTTCAGGCCAGGGCAATCAGCCCCAGCATTTT. The encoded protein is CASSSGQGNQPQHF.

V and J are TRBV4-1 and TRBJ1-5, with a possible D match to TRBD1 (6 bases). The CDR3 spans 16 residues. V was trimmed by 0 bases and J by 5 bases, leaving 14 bases between them. Germline V lookup: CDR1 MGHRA, CDR2 YSYEKL. In DNA, the CDR3 is TGCGCCAGCAGCCAAGATGGGGGGGCGCGGGATCAGCCCCAGCATTTT. Amino acids: CASSQDGGARDQPQHF.

This chain links TRBV29-1 with TRBJ2-1; TRBD1 aligns across 9 bases. V lost 6 bases, J lost 0 bases, and 24 bases stayed unmatched. CDR1 is SQVTM, CDR2 ANQGSEA, per germline. This CDR3 is 21 amino acids long. The CDR3 loop is CSVIITPGQGVDRSSYNEQFF. The CDR3 bases are TGCAGCGTGATAATCACTCCGGGACAGGGAGTTGACCGGAGCTCCTACAATGAGCAGTTCTTC.

The gene calls are TRBV7-3 and TRBJ1-2; D remains ambiguous. This CDR3 is 15 amino acids long. Germline-derived CDR1 and CDR2 are SGHTA and FQGTGA. The V end was cut by 0 bases, the J end by 8 bases, with 16 bases between. The CDR3 DNA reads TGTGCCAGCAGCTTAACCCATACAGCTCCCAAGGGCTACACCTTC. It yields the protein CASSLTHTAPKGYTF.

This chain connects TRBV4-1 to TRBJ2-7; 7 bases align to TRBD2. Per the germline V gene, CDR1 is MGHRA and CDR2 is YSYEKL. This CDR3 region has 13 residues. Trimming cost V 0 bases and J 4 bases; bases outside gene matches: 0. The CDR3 loop is CASSQDGGYEQYF. The CDR3 DNA is TGCGCCAGCAGCCAAGACGGGGGGTACGAGCAGTACTTC.

V and J are TRBV28 and TRBJ1-5; TRBD1 is a possible D gene (5 bases). Trimming took off 1 base at V and 7 bases at J, with 20 bases between the two ends. Germline V gene sequence: CDR1 MDHEN, CDR2 SYDVKM. The CDR3 sequence is 17 residues long. Here the CDR3 reads CASSLFAPRDWPQPQHF. DNA of the CDR3: TGTGCCAGCAGTTTATTCGCCCCCCGGGACTGGCCCCAGCCCCAGCATTTT.

CDR3 nucleotides: TGTGCCAGCAGTTTATCCGCAGGGAACACTGAAGCTTTCTTT. Protein product: CASSLSAGNTEAFF. The chain is built from TRBV27 and TRBJ1-1; D is uncertain. The CDR3 has 14 residues. The V gene lost 0 bases and the J gene lost 1 base, with 6 bases spanning the gap. Per the germline V gene, CDR1 is MNHEY and CDR2 is SMNVEV (reference sequence).

The gene calls are TRBV19 and TRBJ1-2; no clear D gene. V was cut by 7 bases and J by 2 bases, with 17 bases left in between. CDR1 is LNHDA and CDR2 is SQIVND in the germline V gene (reference sequence). The CDR3 is 15 residues long. The CDR3 region is CASTPGRRFNYGYTF. CDR3 bases: TGTGCCAGTACTCCGGGAAGAAGATTCAACTATGGCTACACCTTC.

The chain joins TRBV28 to TRBJ2-1, with 7 bases identical to TRBD2. J lost 4 bases, V lost 3 bases, and 9 bases had no gene match. Looked up from germline, CDR1 is MDHEN and CDR2 is SYDVKM. The CDR3 has 16 residues. The CDR3: CASSFRGDYLYNEQFF. In DNA, the CDR3 is TGTGCCAGCAGTTTTCGGGGGGATTATCTATACAATGAGCAGTTCTTC.

J is TRBJ2-4 and V is TRBV7-2; D ambiguous. CDR1 and CDR2 (germline): SGHTA, FQGNSA. Trimming cost V 5 bases and J 0 bases, with 14 bases left between them. The CDR3 is made up of 16 amino acids. The CDR3 reads CASSQELSLAKNIQYF. The CDR3 nucleotides read TGTGCCAGCAGCCAAGAGCTCTCCCTAGCCAAAAACATTCAGTACTTC.

This clone was seen just once. The chain uses TRBV6-5 and TRBJ2-1, with D possibly TRBD2 on 5 matching bases. The CDR3 is 13 residues long. The germline V and J ends were trimmed by 4 bases and 10 bases, with 14 bases remaining between them. CDR1 is MNHEY, CDR2 SVGAGI, per germline. CDR3 amino acids: CASSSTRVGEQFF. The CDR3 DNA follows: TGTGCCAGCAGTTCAACTAGGGTCGGGGAGCAGTTCTTC.

CDR3 coding DNA: TGTGCCAGCAGCCGAGACAGGGCCTTGAGCACAGATACGCAGTATTTT. This codes for CASSRDRALSTDTQYF. V is TRBV27 and J is TRBJ2-3, with TRBD1 identical over 7 bases. Germline trimming cut 6 bases from V and 0 bases from J; bases unmatched to any gene: 9. The germline CDR1 and CDR2 sequences are MNHEY and SMNVEV (reference sequence). This CDR3 spans 16 amino acids.

This CDR3 reads CASSEARLLPQHF. CDR3 nucleotides: TGTGCCAGCAGTGAAGCGCGACTTCTGCCCCAGCATTTT. The chain combines TRBV6-1 with TRBJ1-5; D uncertain. The germline V gene has CDR1 MNHNS and CDR2 SASEGT. This CDR3 has 13 amino acids. V was pared by 0 bases and J by 9 bases, with 9 bases between.

J is TRBJ2-1 and V is TRBV18, with 8 nucleotides matching TRBD2. CDR1 KGHSH and CDR2 LQKENI come from the germline V gene. The CDR3 has 15 residues. V lost 0 bases, J lost 8 bases, and 6 bases stayed unmatched. DNA of the CDR3: TGTGCCAGCTCACCACCGGGACTAGTTGTCTATGAGCAGTTCTTC. This translates into CASSPPGLVVYEQFF.

V usage is TRBV9 and J usage is TRBJ1-1; D unclear. The CDR3 is made up of 15 amino acids. Trimming cost V 0 bases and J 0 bases, with 9 bases left between them. Germline CDR1 SGDLS, CDR2 YYNGEE. Here the CDR3 reads CASSVVPYMNTEAFF. As DNA, the CDR3 is TGTGCCAGCAGCGTAGTTCCGTACATGAACACTGAAGCTTTCTTT.

The chain combines TRBV4-1 with TRBJ2-1; maybe TRBD1 (6 bases). The germline CDR1 and CDR2 sequences are MGHRA and YSYEKL. CDR3 length: 17 residues. The germline V and J ends were trimmed by 4 bases and 5 bases, with 21 bases remaining between them. CDR3 nucleotide sequence: TGCGCCAGCAGCCCAGAGTTTACAGGACCAGGGGACAATGAGCAGTTCTTC. Translation gives CASSPEFTGPGDNEQFF.

This rearrangement joins TRBV7-6 to TRBJ1-1, with D hard to call. There are 13 residues in the CDR3. V was pared by 4 bases and J by 3 bases, with 9 bases between. From germline, CDR1 is SGHVS and CDR2 FNYEAQ. The CDR3 nucleotides read TGTGCCAGCAGCTCCCAGGATTACACTGAAGCTTTCTTT. Translation: CASSSQDYTEAFF.

The chain has TRBV28 and TRBJ1-2; D possibly corresponds to TRBD1 (5 bases). Per the germline V gene, CDR1 is MDHEN and CDR2 is SYDVKM. The germline V and J ends were trimmed by 5 bases and 4 bases, with 14 bases remaining between them. The CDR3 loop spans 14 amino acids. The CDR3 is CASSPGSLGYGYTF. The DNA for the CDR3 is TGTGCCAGCAGTCCAGGGTCCTTGGGCTATGGCTACACCTTC.

This clone came up once. The genes are TRBV27 and TRBJ2-2, with TRBD2 identical over 12 bases. The J segment lost 5 bases and the V segment lost 7 bases, leaving 5 bases of the junction unmatched. The CDR3 loop spans 15 amino acids. The V gene's germline CDR1 is MNHEY and CDR2 SMNVEV (reference sequence). This CDR3 is CASTTSGRSTGELFF. CDR3 bases: TGTGCCAGCACCACTAGCGGGAGGAGTACCGGGGAGCTGTTTTTT.